Below, 10 T cell receptor beta chains from the same sample are listed, as sequenced in a study of blood T cell repertoires in COVID-19. Assay: immunoSEQ multiplex PCR; the TCRdb copy retains only in-frame clones and omits some. The repertoire includes about 57,000 clones, approximately 80% of them detected once, and around 3.7% sits in the top ten. The material sequenced was PBMCs or T cells enriched from blood (not recorded which). All receptors derive from a woman aged 40 to 50 with acute COVID-19.

V usage is TRBV5-6 and J usage is TRBJ2-7; weak D call: TRBD2 (5 bases). Germline-derived CDR1 and CDR2 are SGHDT and YYEEEE. The CDR3 consists of 13 residues. Between the trimmed V and J ends, which lost 4 bases and 6 bases, there was a span of 14 bases. CDR3 nucleotides: TGTGCCAGCAGCGAACTAGACAAGGGCGAGCAGTACTTC. Translated, it gives CASSELDKGEQYF.

This clone has just a few counts. The chain has TRBV7-6 and TRBJ2-7; weak D call: TRBD2 (6 bases). Per germline, CDR1 SGHVS and CDR2 FNYEAQ. V was cut by 4 bases and J by 4 bases, with 17 bases left in between. The CDR3 spans 15 residues. Written as DNA, the CDR3 is TGTGCCAGCAGCTCTTCCCTGGACTATCGGTACGAGCAGTACTTC. Its translation is CASSSSLDYRYEQYF.

The chain has TRBV19 and TRBJ2-7; a weak D match, TRBD2 (6 bases). The CDR3 totals 14 residues. Per the germline V gene, CDR1 is LNHDA and CDR2 is SQIVND (reference sequence). Trimming removed 3 bases from V and 3 bases from J, with 12 bases in between. As DNA, the CDR3 is TGTGCCAGTAGTATTGGGGGGTCCGGCTACGAGCAGTACTTC. Amino acid sequence: CASSIGGSGYEQYF.

The V gene is TRBV7-3, the J gene TRBJ1-6; 8 nucleotides align to TRBD1. CDR3 length equals 15 residues. Unmatched junction bases numbered 7, after V lost 6 bases and J lost 6 bases. Germline CDR1 and CDR2: SGHTA and FQGTGA. CDR3 amino acids: CASSTRDRSNSPLHF. The CDR3 DNA reads as TGTGCCAGCAGTACACGGGACAGGAGTAATTCACCCCTCCACTTT.

The chain has TRBV5-1 and TRBJ2-5; D unresolved. This CDR3 region has 16 residues. Trimming pared 4 bases from V and 4 bases from J, leaving 20 bases between. CDR1 is SGHRS, CDR2 YFSETQ, per germline. This CDR3 is CASSGTRLQRPETQYF. CDR3 nucleotides: TGCGCCAGCAGCGGAACACGTCTCCAGCGCCCAGAGACCCAGTACTTC.

This chain connects TRBV19 to TRBJ2-3; 7 bases align to TRBD2. The CDR3 runs to 15 residues. The V gene's germline CDR1 is LNHDA and CDR2 SQIVND (reference sequence). V shed 4 bases and J 5 bases; nucleotides not matched to a gene: 9. The CDR3 sequence is CASSTASGGVDTQYF. The CDR3 DNA is TGTGCCAGTAGTACCGCTAGCGGAGGGGTAGATACGCAGTATTTT.

The chain employs TRBV5-6 and TRBJ1-2; D is ambiguous. This CDR3 has 15 residues. V lost 1 base, J lost 7 bases, and 17 bases lay in between. CDR1 and CDR2 from the germline V gene are SGHDT and YYEEEE. The CDR3 loop reads CASSLSPGLAGGYTF. The CDR3 DNA follows: TGTGCCAGCAGCTTGAGCCCCGGACTTGCTGGTGGCTACACCTTC.

The rearrangement links TRBV27 to TRBJ1-5, with TRBD1 as a possible D gene (5 bases). The CDR3 runs 15 residues. Per the germline V gene, CDR1 is MNHEY and CDR2 is SMNVEV (reference sequence). V shed 3 bases and J shed 4 bases, with 13 bases lying between them. CDR3 nucleotides: TGTGCCAGCAGTTTTATTTTCGGGGGTAATCAGCCCCAGCATTTT. Protein sequence: CASSFIFGGNQPQHF.

The genes are TRBV2 and TRBJ1-2, with a weak D call TRBD1 (6 bases). The CDR3 has 17 residues. Trimming removed 0 bases from V and 4 bases from J, with 18 bases in between. CDR1 SNHLY and CDR2 FYNNEI come from the germline V gene. The CDR3 here is CASSEALRGGFGYGYTF. The CDR3 DNA reads as TGTGCCAGCAGTGAAGCGCTTCGGGGGGGCTTCGGCTATGGCTACACCTTC.

The chain recombines TRBV9 with TRBJ1-3; D remains ambiguous. Germline V lookup: CDR1 SGDLS, CDR2 YYNGEE. V gave up 0 bases and J gave up 4 bases, with 11 bases separating them. The CDR3 runs to 15 residues. CDR3: CASSVDVMQGNTIYF. The CDR3 DNA is TGTGCCAGCAGCGTAGATGTGATGCAGGGAAACACCATATATTTT.